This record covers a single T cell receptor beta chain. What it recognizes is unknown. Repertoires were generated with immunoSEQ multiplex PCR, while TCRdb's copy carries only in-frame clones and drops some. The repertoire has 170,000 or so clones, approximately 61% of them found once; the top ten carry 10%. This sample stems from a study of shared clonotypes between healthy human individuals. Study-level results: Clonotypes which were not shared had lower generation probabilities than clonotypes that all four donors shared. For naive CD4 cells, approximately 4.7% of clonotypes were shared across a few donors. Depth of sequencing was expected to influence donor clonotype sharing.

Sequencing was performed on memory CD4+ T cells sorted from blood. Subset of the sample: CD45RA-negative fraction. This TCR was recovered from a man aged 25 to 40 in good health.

CDR3 in DNA: TGTGCCAGTAGTACCGGACGGGACAGGGTAAACTACAATGAGCAGTTCTTC. Its translation is CASSTGRDRVNYNEQFF. The chain uses TRBV19 and TRBJ2-1; 9 nucleotides align to TRBD1. Germline loops: CDR1 LNHDA, CDR2 SQIVND (reference sequence). After removal of 4 bases from V and 3 bases from J, the junction contained 10 bases not matched to a gene. The CDR3 runs 17 residues.